This T cell receptor beta chain comes out of a study of blood T cell repertoires in COVID-19. On the study more broadly: T cells, B-cell-depleted T cells, or PBMCs supplied cDNA or gDNA.

Per the germline V gene, CDR1 is MGHDK and CDR2 is SYGVNS. Trimming left V 8 bases short and J 6 bases short, with 13 bases between. The CDR3 extends over 13 amino acids. Data came from immunoSEQ multiplex PCR; TCRdb stores just in-frame clones and leaves some out. The top ten hold approximately 9.3% of the sample, which has under 100,000 clones, roughly nine tenths seen once. The rearrangement joins TRBV25-1 to TRBJ1-4; D uncertain. The source material was peripheral blood. This TCR was recovered from a man in his fifties with acute or convalescent COVID-19. The CDR3 DNA reads TGTGCCAGCGTCCGGGGTCCGGATGAAAAACTGTTTTTT. This gives the protein CASVRGPDEKLFF.